One sample yielded the 21 T cell receptor beta chains listed below, sequenced in a study of blood T cell repertoires in COVID-19 (dated by TCRdb to between 2020 and 2021). Receptor amplification or capture employed the immunoSEQ multiplex PCR assay. This is the immuneACCESS table as TCRdb keeps it, with only in-frame sequences that have V and J called. A part of the clones is gone; compared with another copy, unresolved V genes explain less than half, and the rest is unexplained. This sample has roughly 260,000 clones in its table, and approximately 80% of those were observed once. Jointly, the top ten make up 4.7% of the sample. The sequenced material came from peripheral blood. The origin of the receptors is a woman in her 70s with acute or convalescent COVID-19.

The V gene is TRBV4-3, the J gene TRBJ2-7; perhaps TRBD2 as D (7 bases). The V end lost 1 base, the J end lost 3 bases, and 16 bases lay between the germline ends. This CDR3 spans 16 amino acids. Germline CDR1 reads LGHNA; CDR2 reads YSLEER. The CDR3 DNA reads as TGCGCCAGCAGCCAAGGTTTAGGGGGGGGAAACTACGAGCAGTACTTC. Amino acid sequence: CASSQGLGGGNYEQYF.

This chain uses TRBV19 with TRBJ2-7; 7 nucleotides align to TRBD1. The CDR3 extends over 14 amino acids. Per the germline V gene, CDR1 is LNHDA and CDR2 is SQIVND (reference sequence). V lost 3 bases and J lost 2; bases outside the gene matches: 4. In DNA, the CDR3 is TGTGCCAGTAGTATTCGGACAGGACCCTACGAGCAGTACTTC. Translated, it gives CASSIRTGPYEQYF.

The chain joins TRBV6-5 to TRBJ2-5; TRBD1 might be the D (5 bases). The CDR3 consists of 13 residues. Deletions cut 6 bases from V and 5 bases from J, with 13 bases between. Germline CDR1 and CDR2: MNHEY and SVGAGI. DNA for the CDR3: TGTGCCAGCAGCCCACCGACAGCGGAGACCCAGTACTTC. Residues: CASSPPTAETQYF.

In DNA form, the CDR3 reads TGTGCCAGCAGTGAACTACAGGGAATTGAAGCTTTCTTT. Translation: CASSELQGIEAFF. The chain combines TRBV6-1 with TRBJ1-1; possibly TRBD1 for D (6 bases). With 2 bases removed from V and 7 bases from J, the gap between germline ends came to 11 bases. Looked up from germline, CDR1 is MNHNS and CDR2 is SASEGT. This CDR3 region has 13 residues.

This chain uses TRBV5-5 with TRBJ1-1; maybe TRBD1 (5 bases). Trimming pared 1 base from V and 1 base from J, leaving 14 bases between. CDR1 SGHKS and CDR2 YYEKEE come from the germline V gene (reference sequence). The CDR3 extends over 16 amino acids. The CDR3 DNA follows: TGTGCCAGCAGCTTGTTATGGGGCGCAGGGAACACTGAAGCTTTCTTT. It is translated as CASSLLWGAGNTEAFF.

CDR3 protein: CASSLGSGKSTDTQYF. The CDR3 coding sequence is TGTGCCAGCAGCTTGGGGTCGGGAAAGAGCACAGATACGCAGTATTTT. This chain links TRBV5-4 with TRBJ2-3; D possibly corresponds to TRBD2 (5 bases). Germline CDR1 is SGHNT and CDR2 is YYREEE (reference sequence). The V end was cut by 0 bases, the J end by 0 bases, with 11 bases between. CDR3 length: 16 amino acids.

V usage is TRBV6-5 and J usage is TRBJ2-1, with 7 bases aligning to TRBD1. The germline gives CDR1 MNHEY, CDR2 SVGAGI. This CDR3 is built from 14 residues. V trimming: 4 bases; J trimming: 6 bases; junction bases outside the gene matches: 6. In DNA, the CDR3 is TGTGCCAGCAGTTTAAGTAGGGGGCTCAATGAGCAGTTCTTC. It translates to CASSLSRGLNEQFF.

The rearrangement links TRBV7-7 to TRBJ1-6; 7 nucleotides line up with TRBD1. Germline V CDR1 and CDR2: SSHAT, FNYEAQ (reference sequence). V was clipped by 1 base and J by 7 bases; unmatched bases: 4. There are 15 residues in the CDR3. The CDR3 coding sequence is TGTGCCAGCAGCTTAGAGGCAGGGGGAAATTCACCCCTCCACTTT. Its protein is CASSLEAGGNSPLHF.

This sequence joins TRBV9 and TRBJ2-1; a possible D gene is TRBD2 (7 bases). The V end lost 1 base, the J end lost 4 bases, and 12 bases lay between the germline ends. Germline V gene lookup returns CDR1 SGDLS and CDR2 YYNGEE. The CDR3 extends over 15 amino acids. This CDR3 is CASSVMGGGYNEQFF. The CDR3 coding sequence is TGTGCCAGCAGCGTAATGGGAGGGGGGTACAATGAGCAGTTCTTC.

The chain uses TRBV10-3 and TRBJ1-6; 9 bases map to TRBD1. Trimming took 4 bases from V and 8 from J; bases not matched to a gene: 0. CDR3 length equals 13 residues. Germline CDR1 and CDR2: ENHRY and SYGVKD. CDR3 in amino acids: CAISGQGDSPLHF. CDR3 bases: TGTGCCATCAGTGGACAGGGGGATTCACCCCTCCACTTT.

The chain carries TRBV5-6 and TRBJ1-4; D is unclear. This CDR3 has 16 amino acids. CDR1 and CDR2 from the germline V gene are SGHDT and YYEEEE. Trimming removed 4 bases at V and 2 bases at J, with 15 bases between. The CDR3 sequence: CASSTIQRGTNEKLFF. DNA of the CDR3: TGTGCCAGCAGCACGATACAGCGCGGGACTAATGAAAAACTGTTTTTT.

The chain is built from TRBV4-3 and TRBJ1-2; 9 bases are shared with TRBD1. With 4 bases clipped from V and 1 base from J, the junction kept 4 bases outside the gene matches. CDR3 length equals 15 residues. CDR1 is LGHNA, CDR2 YSLEER, per germline. CDR3 sequence: CASSRDRGDNYGYTF. CDR3 DNA sequence: TGCGCCAGCAGCCGAGACAGGGGGGATAACTATGGCTACACCTTC.

The V and J genes are TRBV27 and TRBJ2-7, with D perhaps matching TRBD1 (7 bases). CDR3 length equals 13 residues. Trimming stripped 3 bases from V and 4 bases from J, with 10 bases between. Germline assignment: CDR1 MNHEY and CDR2 SMNVEV (reference sequence). The CDR3 region is CASSFPGGYEQYF. Here the CDR3 DNA reads TGTGCCAGCAGTTTCCCAGGGGGGTACGAGCAGTACTTC.

This clone has a handful of counts. The chain couples TRBV30 to TRBJ1-6, with 10 bases that match TRBD1. V was pared by 7 bases and J by 8 bases, with 8 bases of the junction left unmatched. Germline loops: CDR1 GTSNPN, CDR2 SVGIG (reference sequence). The length of the CDR3 is 14 residues. The CDR3 DNA follows: TGTGCCTACACAGGGACAGGGGCTGATTCACCCCTCCACTTT. This translates into CAYTGTGADSPLHF.

There are many counts of this clone. CDR3: CASSQGQGINQPQHF. The CDR3 coding sequence is TGTGCCAGCAGCCAAGGACAGGGGATTAATCAGCCCCAGCATTTT. The rearrangement uses TRBV3-1 (or the pseudogene TRBV3-2) and TRBJ1-5; 8 nucleotides agree with TRBD1. The CDR3 extends over 15 amino acids. Germline CDR1 LGHDT, CDR2 YNNKEL (reference sequence). V shed 1 base and J 4 bases; nucleotides not matched to a gene: 3.

The genes are TRBV6-2 or TRBV6-3 and TRBJ1-2; 9 nucleotides match TRBD1. The V gene end was trimmed by 2 bases and the J gene end by 8 bases; junction bases not matched to a gene: 15. The germline V gene encodes CDR1 MNHEY and CDR2 SVGEGT. There are 17 residues in the CDR3. Here the CDR3 reads CASSYRTGEGIYEGYTF. In DNA, the CDR3 is TGTGCCAGCAGTTACCGGACAGGGGAGGGAATTTATGAGGGCTACACCTTC.

The V call is TRBV5-1, the J call TRBJ2-3, with TRBD2 matching over 9 bases. The CDR3 loop spans 15 amino acids. Germline V gene data show CDR1 as SGHRS and CDR2 as YFSETQ. The trim removed 6 bases at V and 6 bases at J, leaving 11 bases unmatched. This chain's CDR3 is CASMLSAGGSDTQYF. CDR3 DNA sequence: TGCGCCAGCATGTTATCAGCGGGGGGAAGCGATACGCAGTATTTT.

This sequence joins TRBV3-1 (or the pseudogene TRBV3-2) and TRBJ2-3; D remains unclear. CDR3 length: 13 residues. Germline CDR1 LGHDT, CDR2 YNNKEL (reference sequence). Trimming removed 8 bases from V and 0 bases from J, with 9 bases in between. The CDR3 DNA follows: TGTGCCAGCGGTATGACTAGCACAGATACGCAGTATTTT. It codes for CASGMTSTDTQYF.

This sequence joins TRBV19 and TRBJ1-2; TRBD1 agrees at 9 bases. The ends lost 5 bases at V and 7 bases at J; junction bases unmatched: 8. The germline gives CDR1 LNHDA, CDR2 SQIVND (reference sequence). The CDR3 has 14 residues. The CDR3 DNA is TGTGCCAGTAGTCCCTGGGACAGGGTGGGTGGCTACACCTTC. As protein: CASSPWDRVGGYTF.

This chain links TRBV20-1 with TRBJ2-7, with 7 bases that match TRBD2. Germline V CDR1 and CDR2: DFQATT, SNEGSKA (reference sequence). CDR3 length: 11 amino acids. DNA for the CDR3: TGCAGCAGCGGGGACCTCTACGAGCAGTACTTC. Protein sequence: CSSGDLYEQYF.

This clone was seen only once. The chain joins TRBV7-8 to TRBJ2-3; 10 bases map to TRBD2. With V trimmed by 1 base and J by 3 bases, 7 bases remained unmatched. This CDR3 region has 17 residues. Germline lookup yields CDR1 SGHVS and CDR2 FQNEAQ. CDR3: CASSLDRLAGVTDTQYF. DNA of the CDR3: TGTGCCAGCAGCTTAGATCGGCTAGCGGGGGTGACAGATACGCAGTATTTT.